This T cell receptor (beta chain) comes out of a study of identical twins. Each CDR3 protein gets one entry after TCRdb re-called the 5' RACE reads with MiXCR. The repertoire holds about 690,000 distinct CDR3 sequences, 21% seen once, with about 4.3% in the top ten. This clonotype was seen at least ten times. Antigen: not known. The germline gives CDR1 MNHEY, CDR2 SMNVEV (reference sequence). V lost 2 bases, J lost 1 base, and 12 bases lay in between. The CDR3 has 16 residues. Study findings and constraints: Invariant cells of the MAIT and iNKT types might have partly distorted the zero-insertion analyses.

This sample also appeared in a second study, on T cells expressing NK-cell markers. From that report: Repertoire data for TCR beta were derived from sorted T cells (CD3+CD56+NKG2C+, CD3+CD56+NKG2C- and CD3+CD56-NKG2C+).

This TCR derives from a woman younger than 35 in good health. The gene calls are TRBV27 and TRBJ1-5; D unresolved. Sequenced input: PBMCs. The CDR3 coding sequence is TGTGCCAGCAGTTTAGGGCCAGGTACGAGCAATCAGCCCCAGCATTTT. Protein: CASSLGPGTSNQPQHF.